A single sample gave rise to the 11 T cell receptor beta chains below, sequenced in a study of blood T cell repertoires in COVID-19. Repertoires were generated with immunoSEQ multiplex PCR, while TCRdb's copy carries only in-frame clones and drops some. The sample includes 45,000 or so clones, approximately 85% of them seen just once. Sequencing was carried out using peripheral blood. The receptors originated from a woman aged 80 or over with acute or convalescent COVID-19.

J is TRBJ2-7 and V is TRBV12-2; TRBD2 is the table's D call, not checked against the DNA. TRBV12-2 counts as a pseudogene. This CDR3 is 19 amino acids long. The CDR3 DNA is TGTGCAAGTCGCTTAGCGCGCCTAGCGGGAGGGCCGGGGCCCTACGAGCAGTACTTC. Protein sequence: CASRLARLAGGPGPYEQYF.

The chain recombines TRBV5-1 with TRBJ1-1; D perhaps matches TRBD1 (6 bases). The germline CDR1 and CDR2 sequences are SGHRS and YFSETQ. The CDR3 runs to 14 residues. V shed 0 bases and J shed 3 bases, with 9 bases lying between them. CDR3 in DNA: TGCGCCAGCAGCTTGGGGCAGGGGTACACTGAAGCTTTCTTT. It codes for CASSLGQGYTEAFF.

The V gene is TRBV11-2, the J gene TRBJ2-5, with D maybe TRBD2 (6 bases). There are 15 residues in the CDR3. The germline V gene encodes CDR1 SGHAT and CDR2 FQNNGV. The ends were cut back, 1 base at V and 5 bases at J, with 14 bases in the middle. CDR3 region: CASSLGGTAGETQYF. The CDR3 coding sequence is TGTGCCAGCAGCTTAGGCGGGACCGCTGGGGAGACCCAGTACTTC.

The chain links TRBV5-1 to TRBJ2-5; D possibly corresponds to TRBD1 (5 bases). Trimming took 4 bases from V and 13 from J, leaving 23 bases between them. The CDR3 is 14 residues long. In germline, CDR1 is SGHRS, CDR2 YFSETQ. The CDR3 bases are TGCGCCAGCAGCCAGACCCCCCTAGGGGCGGAGTGGTACTTC. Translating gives CASSQTPLGAEWYF.

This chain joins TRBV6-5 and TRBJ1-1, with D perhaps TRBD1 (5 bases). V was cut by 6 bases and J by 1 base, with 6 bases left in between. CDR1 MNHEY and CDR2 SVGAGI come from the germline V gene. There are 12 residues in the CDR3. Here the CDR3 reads CASSQGNTEAFF. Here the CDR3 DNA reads TGTGCCAGCAGCCAGGGGAACACTGAAGCTTTCTTT.

The CDR3 protein is CASSEDRGEKLFF. The CDR3 DNA reads as TGTGCCAGTTCCGAAGACAGGGGTGAAAAACTGTTTTTT. This chain connects TRBV19 to TRBJ1-4, with TRBD1 matching 8 bases. Germline CDR1 reads LNHDA; CDR2 reads SQIVND (reference sequence). V gave up 8 bases and J gave up 7 bases; unmatched junction bases: 6. The CDR3 contains 13 residues. The variable domain in full, completed from reference TRBV19 and TRBJ1-4, reads DGGITQSPKYLFRKEGQNVTLSCEQNLNHDAMYWYRQDPGQGLRLIYYSQIVNDFQKGDIAEGYSVSREKKESFPLTVTSAQKNPTAFYLCASSEDRGEKLFFGSGTQLSVL.

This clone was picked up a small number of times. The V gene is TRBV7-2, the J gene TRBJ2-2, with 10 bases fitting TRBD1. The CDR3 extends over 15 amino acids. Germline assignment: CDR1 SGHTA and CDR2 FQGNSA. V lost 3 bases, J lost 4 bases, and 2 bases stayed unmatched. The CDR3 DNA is TGTGCCAGCAGCTTTAGGACAGGGGGCACCGGGGAGCTGTTTTTT. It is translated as CASSFRTGGTGELFF.

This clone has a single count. CDR3: CASSKGQGNTGELFF. The CDR3 region has the DNA TGTGCCAGCTCAAAAGGCCAGGGGAACACCGGGGAGCTGTTTTTT. This chain joins TRBV18 and TRBJ2-2; D is perhaps TRBD1 (5 bases). V was shortened by 5 bases and J by 1 base, with 11 bases between the two germline ends. The germline V gene encodes CDR1 KGHSH and CDR2 LQKENI. The CDR3 totals 15 residues.

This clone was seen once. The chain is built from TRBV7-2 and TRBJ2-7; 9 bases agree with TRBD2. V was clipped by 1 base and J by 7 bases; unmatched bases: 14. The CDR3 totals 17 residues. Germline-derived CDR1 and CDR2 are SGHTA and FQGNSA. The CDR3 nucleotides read TGTGCCAGCAGCTTAGACGTTCTAGCGGGACGGGAGGGGGAGCAGTACTTC. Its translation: CASSLDVLAGREGEQYF.

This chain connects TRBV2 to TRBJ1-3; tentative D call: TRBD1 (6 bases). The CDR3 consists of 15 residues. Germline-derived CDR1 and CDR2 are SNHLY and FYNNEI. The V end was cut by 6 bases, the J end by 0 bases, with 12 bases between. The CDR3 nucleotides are TGTGCCAGCAGCCATGACAGGCCCTCTGGAAACACCATATATTTT. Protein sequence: CASSHDRPSGNTIYF.

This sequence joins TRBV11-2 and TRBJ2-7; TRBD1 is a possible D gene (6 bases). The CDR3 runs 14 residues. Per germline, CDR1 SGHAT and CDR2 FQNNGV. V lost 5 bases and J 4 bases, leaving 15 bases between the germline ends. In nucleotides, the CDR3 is TGTGCCAGCAGCAGAGGACAGTGGGGGTACGAGCAGTACTTC. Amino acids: CASSRGQWGYEQYF. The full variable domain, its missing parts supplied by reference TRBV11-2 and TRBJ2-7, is EAGVAQSPRYKIIEKRQSVAFWCNPISGHATLYWYQQILGQGPKLLIQFQNNGVVDDSQLPKDRFSAERLKGVDSTLKIQPAKLEDSAVYLCASSRGQWGYEQYFGPGTRLTVT.